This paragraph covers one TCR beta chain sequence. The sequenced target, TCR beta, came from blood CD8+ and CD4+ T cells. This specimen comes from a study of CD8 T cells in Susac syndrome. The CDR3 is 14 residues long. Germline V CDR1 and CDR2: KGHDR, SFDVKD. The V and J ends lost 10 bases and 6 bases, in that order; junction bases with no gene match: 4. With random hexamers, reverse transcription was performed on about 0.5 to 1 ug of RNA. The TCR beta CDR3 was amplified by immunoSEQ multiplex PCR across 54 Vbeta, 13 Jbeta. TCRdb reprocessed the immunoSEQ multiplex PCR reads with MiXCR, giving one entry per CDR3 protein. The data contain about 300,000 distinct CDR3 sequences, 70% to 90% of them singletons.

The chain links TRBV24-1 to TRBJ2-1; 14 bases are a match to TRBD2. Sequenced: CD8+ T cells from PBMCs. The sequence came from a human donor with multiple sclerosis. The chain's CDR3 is CATTGLAGANEQFF. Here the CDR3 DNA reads TGTGCCACGACGGGACTAGCGGGAGCCAATGAGCAGTTCTTC.